These 18 T cell receptor beta chains were sequenced from one sample in a study of T cell responses to AZD1222 COVID-19 vaccine. TCRdb's table, derived via immunoSEQ multiplex PCR, lists solely in-frame clones and lacks some. The repertoire consists of 150,000 or so clones, with roughly nine tenths occurring once and the leading ten covering approximately 19%. The material was peripheral blood, obtained on day 0 of AZD1222 vaccination. These receptors were taken from an adult in good health.

The chain joins TRBV11-2 to TRBJ1-4, with TRBD1 matching 7 bases. The CDR3 runs to 16 residues. Germline values: CDR1 SGHAT, CDR2 FQNNGV. Trimming took 4 bases from V and 5 from J; bases not matched to a gene: 10. CDR3 nucleotide sequence: TGTGCCAGCAGCTCAATCCCGGGACAGAGGAATGAAAAACTGTTTTTT. This codes for CASSSIPGQRNEKLFF.

The V call is TRBV7-8, the J call TRBJ1-1; no firm D call. There are 13 residues in the CDR3. Trimming left V 1 base short and J 8 bases short, with 11 bases between. Germline CDR1 SGHVS, CDR2 FQNEAQ. The CDR3 DNA follows: TGTGCCAGCAGCTTAGTAGGGCGCAGGGAAGCTTTCTTT. This sequence encodes CASSLVGRREAFF.

The rearrangement links TRBV5-1 to TRBJ1-5; 7 nucleotides agree with TRBD1. J gave up 0 bases and V 2 bases, and 2 bases lay outside the gene matches. The CDR3 extends over 15 amino acids. In germline, CDR1 is SGHRS, CDR2 YFSETQ. CDR3: CASSFGDSSNQPQHF. The CDR3 DNA is TGCGCCAGCAGCTTCGGGGACAGTAGCAATCAGCCCCAGCATTTT.

The rearrangement uses TRBV7-2 and TRBJ2-7; no firm D call. Germline CDR1 is SGHTA and CDR2 is FQGNSA. The CDR3 has 15 amino acids. The V gene lost 1 base and the J gene lost 1 base, with 11 bases spanning the gap. CDR3 protein: CASSLEPYPSYEQYF. The CDR3 DNA sequence: TGTGCCAGCAGCTTAGAACCATACCCATCCTACGAGCAGTACTTC. The whole variable domain, filled in from reference TRBV7-2 and TRBJ2-7, reads GAGVSQSPSNKVTEKGKDVELRCDPISGHTALYWYRQSLGQGLEFLIYFQGNSAPDKSGLPSDRFSAERTGGSVSTLTIQRTQQEDSAVYLCASSLEPYPSYEQYFGPGTRLTVT.

Here the CDR3 DNA reads TGTGCCACCGCTAAAGATTCCAGCGAGCAGTTCTTC. Protein product: CATAKDSSEQFF. V usage is TRBV24-1 and J usage is TRBJ2-1; the D is unclear. The germline V gene has CDR1 KGHDR and CDR2 SFDVKD. The CDR3 contains 12 residues. The germline V and J ends were trimmed by 9 bases and 10 bases, with 15 bases remaining between them.

This rearrangement joins TRBV24-1 to TRBJ2-7; TRBD1 is a possible D gene (6 bases). CDR1 is KGHDR and CDR2 is SFDVKD in the germline V gene. Trimming stripped 5 bases from V and 5 bases from J, with 24 bases between. This CDR3 is 17 amino acids long. CDR3 bases: TGTGCCACCAGTGGTGTCTCGGACAGCGGACGAGGGCACGAGCAGTACTTC. Its translation is CATSGVSDSGRGHEQYF.

This clone is a singleton in its sample. The chain combines TRBV27 with TRBJ1-2; D is perhaps TRBD1 (6 bases). Germline CDR1 MNHEY, CDR2 SMNVEV (reference sequence). This CDR3 contains 14 residues. V was shortened by 6 bases and J by 8 bases, with 19 bases between the two germline ends. CDR3 protein: CASSLGLRGAGYTF. The CDR3 nucleotides are TGTGCCAGCAGCTTGGGCTTGAGGGGGGCCGGCTACACCTTC.

V usage is TRBV7-2 and J usage is TRBJ1-2, with D unresolved. Trimming shortened V by 10 bases and J by 8 bases, and 11 bases separated the two germline ends. This CDR3 spans 10 amino acids. Germline assignment: CDR1 SGHTA and CDR2 FQGNSA. The CDR3 DNA follows: TGTGCCATCACCTCGGGGGGCTACACCTTC. It specifies CAITSGGYTF.

This clone was observed once. The V and J genes are TRBV20-1 and TRBJ2-5; D uncertain. V dropped 1 base and J dropped 5 bases, with 5 bases sitting between them. Germline values: CDR1 DFQATT, CDR2 SNEGSKA (reference sequence). The CDR3 runs 11 residues. The chain's CDR3 is CSARGAETQYF. DNA for the CDR3: TGCAGTGCTAGAGGGGCTGAGACCCAGTACTTC.

V is TRBV27 and J is TRBJ2-6; TRBD2 might be the D (6 bases). This CDR3 spans 17 amino acids. Germline V gene lookup returns CDR1 MNHEY and CDR2 SMNVEV (reference sequence). The V gene lost 6 bases and the J gene lost 1 base, with 16 bases spanning the gap. The CDR3 nucleotides are TGTGCCAGCAGGGGCCGGGACTGGGATTCTGGGGCCAACGTCCTGACTTTC. Its translation: CASRGRDWDSGANVLTF.

The chain couples TRBV18 to TRBJ2-7, with D unclear. V was pared by 2 bases and J by 3 bases, with 11 bases between. The CDR3 length is 14 residues. Germline-derived CDR1 and CDR2 are KGHSH and LQKENI. The CDR3 bases are TGTGCCAGCTCACCAATATTAAAGAACTACGAGCAGTACTTC. Translation: CASSPILKNYEQYF.

The V and J genes are TRBV3-1 (or the pseudogene TRBV3-2) and TRBJ2-1; no clear D gene. The CDR3 spans 13 residues. With 0 bases removed from V and 9 bases from J, the gap between germline ends came to 9 bases. Germline V gene sequence: CDR1 LGHDT, CDR2 YNNKEL (reference sequence). CDR3: CASSQDWSAEQFF. The CDR3 coding sequence is TGTGCCAGCAGCCAAGATTGGAGCGCTGAGCAGTTCTTC.

The chain recombines TRBV28 with TRBJ2-7; 8 bases align to TRBD1. The CDR3 totals 13 residues. Germline assignment: CDR1 MDHEN and CDR2 SYDVKM. V shed 2 bases, J shed 6 bases, and the junction held 3 bases outside the gene matches. As DNA, the CDR3 is TGTGCCAGCAGTTTAGTACAGGGGGTCGAGCAGTACTTC. Translating it yields CASSLVQGVEQYF.

J is TRBJ1-2 and V is TRBV3-1 (or the pseudogene TRBV3-2); D ambiguous. This CDR3 has 16 amino acids. V was pared by 0 bases and J by 14 bases, with 25 bases between. The V gene's germline CDR1 is LGHDT and CDR2 YNNKEL (reference sequence). The CDR3: CASSQDLTPLGGRYTF. The CDR3 DNA reads as TGTGCCAGCAGCCAAGACCTAACACCCCTGGGAGGACGGTATACCTTC.

This clone was seen a handful of times. The chain carries TRBV29-1 and TRBJ1-3; 10 nucleotides agree with TRBD1. This CDR3 region has 16 residues. CDR1 and CDR2 (germline): SQVTM, ANQGSEA. V shed 5 bases, J shed 0 bases, and the junction held 7 bases outside the gene matches. The CDR3 region has the DNA TGCAGCGTTTTAACCGGGACAGGGGTCTCTGGAAACACCATATATTTT. It codes for CSVLTGTGVSGNTIYF. Full variable domain (outside the CDR3, taken from reference TRBV29-1 and TRBJ1-3): SAVISQKPSRDICQRGTSLTIQCQVDSQVTMMFWYRQQPGQSLTLIATANQGSEATYESGFVIDKFPISRPNLTFSTLTVSNMSPEDSSIYLCSVLTGTGVSGNTIYFGEGSWLTVV.

The chain couples TRBV19 to TRBJ1-2, with no clear D. CDR1 and CDR2 (germline): LNHDA, SQIVND (reference sequence). Trimming left V 4 bases short and J 4 bases short, with 16 bases between. This CDR3 has 15 residues. CDR3 bases: TGTGCCAGTAGTACCCAACTTCGGACCCCCTATGGCTACACCTTC. Protein sequence: CASSTQLRTPYGYTF.

The chain recombines TRBV18 with TRBJ2-3, with D perhaps being TRBD1 or TRBD2 (5 bases each). The CDR3 is 13 amino acids. The V end lost 4 bases, the J end lost 2 bases, and 7 bases lay between the germline ends. Germline V lookup: CDR1 KGHSH, CDR2 LQKENI. CDR3 protein: CASSRDDTDTQYF. DNA of the CDR3: TGTGCCAGCTCACGGGACGACACAGATACGCAGTATTTT.

This chain joins TRBV6-5 and TRBJ2-7; 8 nucleotides align to TRBD1. CDR3 length: 13 amino acids. Germline CDR1 MNHEY, CDR2 SVGAGI. V lost 8 bases to trimming and J lost 4 bases; unmatched junction nucleotides: 7. The CDR3 spells CASETGDRYEQYF. Written as DNA, the CDR3 is TGTGCCAGCGAGACAGGGGACCGTTACGAGCAGTACTTC.